This T cell receptor (beta chain) was retrieved from a study of blood T cell repertoires in COVID-19. Sequencing used immunoSEQ multiplex PCR; TCRdb keeps in-frame clones, though not all of them. The sample includes approximately 100,000 clones, 80% to 90% of them seen just once. This CDR3 is 15 amino acids long. With V trimmed by 4 bases and J by 5 bases, 9 bases remained unmatched. Germline CDR1 and CDR2: MDHEN and SYDVKM. This clonotype originated in an elderly woman with acute or convalescent COVID-19. The V gene is TRBV28, the J gene TRBJ2-7; TRBD1 agrees at 9 bases. Material for sequencing was peripheral blood. This CDR3 is CASSSRTGVRHEQYF. CDR3 DNA sequence: TGTGCCAGCAGTTCCCGGACAGGGGTTCGGCACGAGCAGTACTTC.